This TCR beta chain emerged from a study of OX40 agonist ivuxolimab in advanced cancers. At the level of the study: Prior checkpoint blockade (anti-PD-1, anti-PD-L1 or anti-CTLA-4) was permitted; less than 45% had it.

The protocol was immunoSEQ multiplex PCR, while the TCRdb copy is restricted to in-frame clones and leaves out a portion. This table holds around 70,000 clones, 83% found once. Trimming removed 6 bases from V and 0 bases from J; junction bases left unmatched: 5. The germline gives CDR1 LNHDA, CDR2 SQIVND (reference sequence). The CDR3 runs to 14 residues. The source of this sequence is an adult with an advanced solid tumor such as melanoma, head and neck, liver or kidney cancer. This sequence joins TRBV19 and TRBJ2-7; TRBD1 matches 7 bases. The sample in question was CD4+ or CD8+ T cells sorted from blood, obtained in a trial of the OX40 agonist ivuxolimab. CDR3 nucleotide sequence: TGTGCCAGTAGCTCTAGGGACAGCTCCTACGAGCAGTACTTC. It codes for CASSSRDSSYEQYF.